A single sample is the source of the 9 T cell receptor beta chains below, sequenced in a study of blood T cell repertoires in COVID-19. Profiled with immunoSEQ multiplex PCR; TCRdb holds only in-frame clones, not every one. This sample has fewer than 200,000 clones, with roughly 84% found just once. The sequenced material came from peripheral blood. All receptors come from a man aged 40-55 years with acute or convalescent COVID-19.

The chain carries TRBV12-1 and TRBJ1-3; the table's D call, TRBD1, has no DNA check behind it. TRBV12-1 is listed as a pseudogene. The CDR3 consists of 12 residues. In nucleotides, the CDR3 is TGTGCCAGCAACAGACCTGGAAACACCATATATTTT. Translation gives CASNRPGNTIYF.

V and J are TRBV7-9 and TRBJ2-6; the D gene is possibly TRBD1 (6 bases). With 6 bases removed from V and 0 bases from J, the gap between germline ends came to 12 bases. The CDR3 has 16 amino acids. CDR1 is SEHNR and CDR2 is FQNEAQ in the germline V gene (reference sequence). The CDR3 protein is CASRYGQLSGANVLTF. DNA of the CDR3: TGTGCCAGCAGATACGGACAGCTCTCTGGGGCCAACGTCCTGACTTTC.

The chain links TRBV3-1 (or the pseudogene TRBV3-2) to TRBJ1-3, with 8 bases lining up with TRBD1. This CDR3 contains 15 residues. Losses at the gene ends were 2 bases for V and 7 bases for J; bases not matched to a gene: 7. Per the germline V gene, CDR1 is LGHDT and CDR2 is YNNKEL (reference sequence). The CDR3 coding sequence is TGTGCCAGCAGCCAAAGGACAGGGCGTTTGAACACCATATATTTT. This encodes CASSQRTGRLNTIYF.

The chain links TRBV10-3 to TRBJ2-3; 9 nucleotides align to TRBD1. Germline V gene sequence: CDR1 ENHRY, CDR2 SYGVKD. After removal of 3 bases from V and 2 bases from J, the junction contained 3 bases not matched to a gene. The length of the CDR3 is 15 residues. The CDR3 nucleotides are TGTGCCATCAGTGAAGGGACAGGGAACACAGATACGCAGTATTTT. Translated: CAISEGTGNTDTQYF.

The CDR3 is CASRRELAGGYEQFF. DNA for the CDR3: TGTGCCAGCAGACGGGAATTAGCGGGGGGGTATGAGCAGTTCTTC. The chain is built from TRBV2 and TRBJ2-1; 11 nucleotides align to TRBD2. With 6 bases clipped from V and 8 bases from J, the junction kept 9 bases outside the gene matches. Germline CDR1 SNHLY, CDR2 FYNNEI. CDR3 length equals 15 residues. Combining the CDR3 with reference TRBV2 and TRBJ2-1 gives the whole variable domain EPEVTQTPSHQVTQMGQEVILRCVPISNHLYFYWYRQILGQKVEFLVSFYNNEISEKSEIFDDQFSVERPDGSNFTLKIRSTKLEDSAMYFCASRRELAGGYEQFFGPGTRLTVL.

The chain employs TRBV4-1 and TRBJ1-1, with a tentative D call TRBD1 (6 bases). The CDR3 is 15 amino acids. CDR1 is MGHRA, CDR2 YSYEKL, per germline. V was pared by 0 bases and J by 4 bases, with 12 bases between. The CDR3 region has the DNA TGCGCCAGCAGCCAAGAACAGGGCCGGCGCACTGAAGCTTTCTTT. It codes for CASSQEQGRRTEAFF.

This chain links TRBV5-1 with TRBJ1-1; D unclear. This CDR3 contains 15 residues. CDR1 is SGHRS and CDR2 is YFSETQ in the germline V gene. Trimming shortened V by 6 bases and J by 3 bases, and 18 bases separated the two germline ends. The CDR3 nucleotides are TGCGCCAGCACCCCGGAGCCGCGGCGGTACACTGAAGCTTTCTTT. Its translation: CASTPEPRRYTEAFF.

The chain has TRBV28 and TRBJ1-6, with D unclear. This CDR3 is built from 14 residues. CDR1 is MDHEN, CDR2 SYDVKM, per germline. Trimming shortened V by 5 bases and J by 7 bases, and 12 bases separated the two germline ends. The CDR3 DNA reads TGTGCCAGCAGTCCCCAATCGGTCAATTCACCCCTCCACTTT. Its protein product is CASSPQSVNSPLHF.

The rearrangement uses TRBV5-6 and TRBJ1-2; possibly TRBD1 for D (6 bases). Trimming cost V 3 bases and J 8 bases, with 23 bases left between them. The germline V gene has CDR1 SGHDT and CDR2 YYEEEE. There are 16 residues in the CDR3. The CDR3 sequence: CASSWRTARVYWGYTF. In DNA, the CDR3 is TGTGCCAGCAGCTGGAGGACAGCTAGAGTCTATTGGGGCTACACCTTC.